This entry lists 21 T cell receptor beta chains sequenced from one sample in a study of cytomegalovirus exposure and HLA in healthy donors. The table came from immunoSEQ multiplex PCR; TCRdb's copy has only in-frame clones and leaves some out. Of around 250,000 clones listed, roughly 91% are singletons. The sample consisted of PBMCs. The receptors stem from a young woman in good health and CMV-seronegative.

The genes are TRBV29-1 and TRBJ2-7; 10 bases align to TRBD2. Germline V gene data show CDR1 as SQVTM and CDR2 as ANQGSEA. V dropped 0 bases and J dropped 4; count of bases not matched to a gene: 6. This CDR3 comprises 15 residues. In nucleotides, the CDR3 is TGCAGCGTTGAAGATCGGGCTAGCGGGAGTTACGAGCAGTACTTC. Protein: CSVEDRASGSYEQYF.

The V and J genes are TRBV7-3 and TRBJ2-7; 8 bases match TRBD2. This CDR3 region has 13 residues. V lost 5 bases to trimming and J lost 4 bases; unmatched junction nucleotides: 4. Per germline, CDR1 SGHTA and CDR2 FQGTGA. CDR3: CASSPAGGYEQYF. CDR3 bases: TGTGCCAGCAGCCCCGCGGGGGGTTACGAGCAGTACTTC.

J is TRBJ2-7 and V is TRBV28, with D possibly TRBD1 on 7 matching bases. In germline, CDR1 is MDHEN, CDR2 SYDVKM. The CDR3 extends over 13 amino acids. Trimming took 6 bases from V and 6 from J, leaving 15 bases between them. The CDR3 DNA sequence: TGTGCCAGCAGCCGCCGACAGGGAGGCGAGCAGTACTTC. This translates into CASSRRQGGEQYF.

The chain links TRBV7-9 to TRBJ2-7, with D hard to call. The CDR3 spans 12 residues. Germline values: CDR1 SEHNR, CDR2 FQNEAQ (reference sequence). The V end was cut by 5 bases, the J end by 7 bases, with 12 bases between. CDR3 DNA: TGTGCCAGCAGCCCCAACCGTGGGGAGCAGTACTTC. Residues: CASSPNRGEQYF.

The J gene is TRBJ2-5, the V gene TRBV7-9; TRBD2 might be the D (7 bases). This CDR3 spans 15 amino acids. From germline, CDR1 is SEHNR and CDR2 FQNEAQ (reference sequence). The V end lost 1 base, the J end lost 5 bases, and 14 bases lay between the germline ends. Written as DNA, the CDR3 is TGTGCCAGCAGCTTAGTCCCCGGGGGGCGTGAGACCCAGTACTTC. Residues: CASSLVPGGRETQYF.

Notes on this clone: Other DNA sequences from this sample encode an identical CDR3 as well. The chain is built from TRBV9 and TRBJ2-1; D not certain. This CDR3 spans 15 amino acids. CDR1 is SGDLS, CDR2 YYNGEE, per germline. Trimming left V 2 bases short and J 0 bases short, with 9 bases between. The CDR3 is CASSVYRSSYNEQFF. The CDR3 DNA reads TGTGCCAGCAGCGTTTATAGGAGCTCCTACAATGAGCAGTTCTTC.

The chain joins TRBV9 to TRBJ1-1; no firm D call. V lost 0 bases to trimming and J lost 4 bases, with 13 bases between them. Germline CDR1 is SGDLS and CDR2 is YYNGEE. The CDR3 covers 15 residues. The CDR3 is CASSVGWGEGTEAFF. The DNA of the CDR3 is TGTGCCAGCAGCGTAGGTTGGGGAGAGGGCACTGAAGCTTTCTTT.

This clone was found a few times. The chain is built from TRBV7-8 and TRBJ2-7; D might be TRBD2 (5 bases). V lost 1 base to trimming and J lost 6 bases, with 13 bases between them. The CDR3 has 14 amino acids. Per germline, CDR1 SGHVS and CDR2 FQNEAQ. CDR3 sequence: CASSLGARGGEQYF. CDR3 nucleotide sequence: TGTGCCAGCAGCTTAGGGGCACGTGGAGGCGAGCAGTACTTC.

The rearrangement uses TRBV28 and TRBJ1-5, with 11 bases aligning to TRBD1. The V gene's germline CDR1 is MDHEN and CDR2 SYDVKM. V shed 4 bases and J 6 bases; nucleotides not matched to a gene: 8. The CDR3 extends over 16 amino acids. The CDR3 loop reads CASSSPRTGGIQPQHF. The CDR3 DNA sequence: TGTGCCAGCAGTTCACCCCGGACAGGGGGCATTCAGCCCCAGCATTTT.

The CDR3 DNA reads TGTGCCAGCGGACTAGCGGGAGGGAATGAGCAGTTCTTC. Protein: CASGLAGGNEQFF. J is TRBJ2-1 and V is TRBV11-2, with 15 bases aligning to TRBD2. The CDR3 runs 13 residues. Germline V lookup: CDR1 SGHAT, CDR2 FQNNGV. Trimming cost V 8 bases and J 7 bases; bases outside gene matches: 0.

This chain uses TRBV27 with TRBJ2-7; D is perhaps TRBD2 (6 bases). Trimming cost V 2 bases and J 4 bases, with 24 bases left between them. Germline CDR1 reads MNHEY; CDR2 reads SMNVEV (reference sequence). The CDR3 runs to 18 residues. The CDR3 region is CASSLRPPNGADYYEQYF. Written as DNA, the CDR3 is TGTGCCAGCAGTTTACGTCCCCCGAACGGGGCGGACTATTACGAGCAGTACTTC.

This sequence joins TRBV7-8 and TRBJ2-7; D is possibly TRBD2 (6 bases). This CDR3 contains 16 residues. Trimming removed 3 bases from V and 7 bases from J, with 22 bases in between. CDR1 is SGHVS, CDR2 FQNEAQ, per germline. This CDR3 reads CASSFGLIASAGEQYF. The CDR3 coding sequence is TGTGCCAGCAGCTTCGGTCTAATAGCTAGCGCGGGGGAGCAGTACTTC.

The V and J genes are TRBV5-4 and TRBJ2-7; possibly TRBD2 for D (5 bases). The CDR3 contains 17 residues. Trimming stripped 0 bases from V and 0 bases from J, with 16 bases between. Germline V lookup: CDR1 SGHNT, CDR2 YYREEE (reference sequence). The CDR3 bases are TGTGCCAGCAGCTTGGAACCAGTAGCGTTAAGCTCCTACGAGCAGTACTTC. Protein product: CASSLEPVALSSYEQYF.

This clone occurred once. The CDR3 DNA reads as TGTGCCAGCAGTCCTGATGGGGGCACTGAAGCTTTCTTT. Protein: CASSPDGGTEAFF. This chain connects TRBV2 to TRBJ1-1; D may be TRBD1 (5 bases). The germline CDR1 and CDR2 sequences are SNHLY and FYNNEI. V was trimmed by 5 bases and J by 4 bases, leaving 11 bases between them. The CDR3 is made up of 13 amino acids.

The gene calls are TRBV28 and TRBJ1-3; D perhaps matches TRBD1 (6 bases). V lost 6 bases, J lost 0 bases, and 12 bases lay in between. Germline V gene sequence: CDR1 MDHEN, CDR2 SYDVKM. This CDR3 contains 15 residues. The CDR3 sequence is CASRPDRYSGNTIYF. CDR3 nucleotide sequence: TGTGCCAGCAGGCCGGACAGATACTCTGGAAACACCATATATTTT.

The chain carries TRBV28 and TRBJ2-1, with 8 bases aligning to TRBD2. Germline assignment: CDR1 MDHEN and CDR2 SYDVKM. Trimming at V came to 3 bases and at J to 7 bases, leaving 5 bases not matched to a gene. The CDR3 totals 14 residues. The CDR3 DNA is TGTGCCAGCAGTTTCGGACTAGCTGGTAATGAGCAGTTCTTC. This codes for CASSFGLAGNEQFF.

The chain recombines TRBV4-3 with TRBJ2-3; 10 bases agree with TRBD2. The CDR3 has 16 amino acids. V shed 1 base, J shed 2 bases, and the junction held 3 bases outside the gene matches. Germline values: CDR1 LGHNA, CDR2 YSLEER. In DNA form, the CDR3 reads TGCGCCAGCAGCCAAGGGACTAGCGGAATCACAGATACGCAGTATTTT. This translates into CASSQGTSGITDTQYF.

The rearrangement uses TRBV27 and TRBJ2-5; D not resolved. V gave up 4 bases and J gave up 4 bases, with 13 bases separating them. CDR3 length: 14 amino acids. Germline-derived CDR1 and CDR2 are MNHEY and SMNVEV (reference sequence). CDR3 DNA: TGTGCCAGCAGTTCCGGGCTAGTTCTAGAGACCCAGTACTTC. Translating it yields CASSSGLVLETQYF.

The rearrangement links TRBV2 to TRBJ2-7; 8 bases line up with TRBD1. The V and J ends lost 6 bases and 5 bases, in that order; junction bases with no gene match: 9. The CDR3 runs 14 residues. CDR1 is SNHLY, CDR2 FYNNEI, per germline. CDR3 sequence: CASRPGQGFHEQYF. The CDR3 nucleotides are TGTGCCAGCAGGCCCGGACAGGGTTTCCACGAGCAGTACTTC.

As DNA, the CDR3 is TGCAGCGTTGTAGACAGGGGGCGCGAGCAGTACTTC. This gives the protein CSVVDRGREQYF. The V and J genes are TRBV29-1 and TRBJ2-7, with 10 bases that match TRBD1. CDR1 and CDR2 (germline): SQVTM, ANQGSEA. This CDR3 is 12 amino acids long. V trimming: 4 bases; J trimming: 6 bases; junction bases outside the gene matches: 3.

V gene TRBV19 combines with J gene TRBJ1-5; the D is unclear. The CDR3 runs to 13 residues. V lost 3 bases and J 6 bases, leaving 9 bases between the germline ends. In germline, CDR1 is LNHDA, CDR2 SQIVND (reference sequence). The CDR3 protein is CASSMFGPQPQHF. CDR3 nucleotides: TGTGCCAGTAGTATGTTTGGGCCTCAGCCCCAGCATTTT.